This T cell receptor (beta chain) was found in a study of T cells in women clearing cervical HPV infection. Background on the study: No precancer developed; the control's incident HPV16 infection cleared within 12 months.

About this clone itself: Its specificity is unknown. The CDR3 extends 3 residues past the end of the read, so its final part is completed from the germline J gene.

Study conclusions and caveats: Cases carried less TRBV6-7 than controls: roughly 0.11% versus 0.16%.

V gave up 3 bases and J gave up 1 base; unmatched junction bases: 9. The CDR3 length is 16 residues. Germline values: CDR1 SGHRS, CDR2 YFSETQ. Measured with immunoSEQ multiplex PCR; TCRdb has only the in-frame clones, and not every one. Its table lists fewer than 50,000 clones. The sample taken for sequencing was blood buffy coat. The TCR sequence derives from a woman between 18 and 70 years old with a cervical HPV16 infection that either progressed to CIN3+ or cleared (not recorded which). The chain carries TRBV5-1 and TRBJ2-5; 7 positions agree with TRBD2. CDR3 loop: CASSWGGTNGQETQYF. CDR3 bases read: TGCGCCAGCAGCTGGGGCGGGACTAACGGCCAAGAGACC.